A single sample gave rise to the 14 T cell receptor beta chains below, sequenced in a study of blood T cell repertoires in COVID-19. Only in-frame clones appear in the TCRdb table, and some are missing; sequencing was by immunoSEQ multiplex PCR. In the table there are about 220,000 clones, around 83% of which are singletons. The sequenced material came from peripheral blood. The receptors come from a man in his fifties who had recovered from COVID-19.

The chain employs TRBV7-9 and TRBJ2-7, with 7 bases that match TRBD1. The V gene's germline CDR1 is SEHNR and CDR2 FQNEAQ (reference sequence). V was clipped by 6 bases and J by 3 bases; unmatched bases: 8. The CDR3 loop spans 14 amino acids. The CDR3 protein is CASSLDRVSYEQYF. CDR3 bases: TGTGCCAGCAGTCTCGACAGGGTCAGCTACGAGCAGTACTTC.

J is TRBJ1-2 and V is TRBV6-5; D gene ambiguous. Germline CDR1 is MNHEY and CDR2 is SVGAGI. With 2 bases removed from V and 2 bases from J, the gap between germline ends came to 6 bases. CDR3 length: 13 residues. The CDR3 bases are TGTGCCAGCAGTTACGTCCGGAACTATGGCTACACCTTC. It encodes CASSYVRNYGYTF.

The J gene is TRBJ1-2, the V gene TRBV28, with D possibly TRBD1 on 6 matching bases. V was cut by 3 bases and J by 4 bases, with 21 bases left in between. The CDR3 is 17 amino acids. Germline loops: CDR1 MDHEN, CDR2 SYDVKM. The CDR3 spells CASSFPWGQDSGYGYTF. In nucleotides, the CDR3 is TGTGCCAGCAGTTTTCCTTGGGGCCAGGACAGCGGCTATGGCTACACCTTC.

This chain connects TRBV5-1 to TRBJ2-7; D is unresolved. The CDR3 contains 14 residues. V dropped 1 base and J dropped 1 base, with 9 bases sitting between them. Per the germline V gene, CDR1 is SGHRS and CDR2 is YFSETQ. The CDR3 loop reads CASSLNSGSYEQYF. CDR3 nucleotides: TGCGCCAGCAGCTTGAACTCCGGGTCCTACGAGCAGTACTTC.

The table lists this clone with a few counts. The chain is built from TRBV7-9 and TRBJ2-3; 12 bases line up with TRBD1. This CDR3 contains 15 residues. J was trimmed by 6 bases and V by 5 bases; bases with no gene match: 6. Germline-derived CDR1 and CDR2 are SEHNR and FQNEAQ (reference sequence). Here the CDR3 reads CASSQGDRGLDTQYF. The DNA for the CDR3 is TGTGCCAGCAGCCAAGGGGACAGGGGGCTCGATACGCAGTATTTT.

The chain employs TRBV5-5 and TRBJ2-5; perhaps TRBD2 as D (6 bases). V was clipped by 4 bases and J by 1 base, with 14 bases between them. CDR1 SGHKS and CDR2 YYEKEE come from the germline V gene (reference sequence). The CDR3 totals 15 residues. CDR3 residues: CASSTGLRPQETQYF. CDR3 DNA sequence: TGTGCCAGCAGCACGGGACTCCGGCCCCAAGAGACCCAGTACTTC.

CDR3 in DNA: TGTGCCAGCAGCCAAGATCGGGGTTTGAACACCGGGGAGCTGTTTTTT. This encodes CASSQDRGLNTGELFF. V usage is TRBV14 and J usage is TRBJ2-2, with D possibly matching TRBD2 (5 bases). V was trimmed by 0 bases and J by 1 base, leaving 9 bases between them. Per germline, CDR1 SGHDN and CDR2 FVKESK. The CDR3 has 16 amino acids.

This clone was seen just once. The chain is built from TRBV20-1 and TRBJ2-2; D ambiguous. V dropped 3 bases and J dropped 5 bases, with 13 bases sitting between them. The CDR3 is made up of 14 amino acids. Germline CDR1 DFQATT, CDR2 SNEGSKA (reference sequence). The CDR3 region is CSASGGLPTGELFF. CDR3 bases: TGCAGTGCTAGTGGTGGGCTGCCAACCGGGGAGCTGTTTTTT.

This chain uses TRBV18 with TRBJ1-1; possibly TRBD1 for D (6 bases). The CDR3 consists of 17 residues. The V gene's germline CDR1 is KGHSH and CDR2 LQKENI. V lost 4 bases to trimming and J lost 0 bases, with 18 bases between them. CDR3 loop: CASSRQGSATMNTEAFF. DNA for the CDR3: TGTGCCAGCTCACGCCAGGGGTCCGCAACCATGAACACTGAAGCTTTCTTT.

The chain uses TRBV7-2 and TRBJ2-5, with D possibly matching TRBD1 (6 bases). The CDR3 has 14 residues. Trimming shortened V by 3 bases and J by 5 bases, and 13 bases separated the two germline ends. CDR1 is SGHTA and CDR2 is FQGNSA in the germline V gene. CDR3 residues: CASSFSSGAETQYF. CDR3 nucleotides: TGTGCCAGCAGCTTTTCATCAGGGGCTGAGACCCAGTACTTC. Full variable domain (outside the CDR3, taken from reference TRBV7-2 and TRBJ2-5): GAGVSQSPSNKVTEKGKDVELRCDPISGHTALYWYRQSLGQGLEFLIYFQGNSAPDKSGLPSDRFSAERTGGSVSTLTIQRTQQEDSAVYLCASSFSSGAETQYFGPGTRLLVL.

The gene calls are TRBV9 and TRBJ1-2; 8 bases match TRBD1. Looked up from germline, CDR1 is SGDLS and CDR2 is YYNGEE. Trimming removed 0 bases from V and 2 bases from J; junction bases left unmatched: 3. The CDR3 is 15 amino acids. CDR3 coding DNA: TGTGCCAGCAGCGTAGACAGGGGGAAGAACTATGGCTACACCTTC. It translates to CASSVDRGKNYGYTF.

V gene TRBV5-1 combines with J gene TRBJ2-7; tentative D call: TRBD1 (5 bases). The germline V and J ends were trimmed by 4 bases and 2 bases, with 16 bases remaining between them. The length of the CDR3 is 15 residues. Per the germline V gene, CDR1 is SGHRS and CDR2 is YFSETQ. CDR3 loop: CASSAGGAQTYEQYF. The CDR3 coding sequence is TGCGCCAGCAGCGCAGGTGGGGCCCAGACCTACGAGCAGTACTTC.

This clone showed up just once. The CDR3 here is CASSLGTGGSFF. The CDR3 DNA sequence: TGTGCCAGCAGCCTTGGGACAGGTGGGTCTTTCTTT. V gene TRBV28 combines with J gene TRBJ1-1; 8 bases fit TRBD1. Germline CDR1 is MDHEN and CDR2 is SYDVKM. The J segment lost 12 bases and the V segment lost 6 bases, leaving 9 bases of the junction unmatched. The CDR3 has 12 amino acids.

This chain joins TRBV6-5 and TRBJ2-7; D perhaps matches TRBD2 (5 bases). The V gene's germline CDR1 is MNHEY and CDR2 SVGAGI. V was clipped by 4 bases and J by 4 bases, with 11 bases between them. The CDR3 covers 13 residues. CDR3 residues: CASSWTAMYEQYF. CDR3 in DNA: TGTGCCAGCAGTTGGACTGCCATGTACGAGCAGTACTTC.